A single sample gave rise to the 4 T cell receptor beta chains below, sequenced in a study of shared clonotypes between healthy human individuals. Some clones are missing from TCRdb's copy, which holds only in-frame ones; the method was immunoSEQ multiplex PCR. The sample has millions of clones, just over 90% seen once. The sample consisted of naive CD4+ T cells sorted from blood. The sample's subset: CD45RA+ positively selected. These receptors came from a man younger than 30 in good health.

A remark on this clone: The same CDR3 arises from other DNA sequences in this sample as well. The CDR3 is CASSKDRVYYGYTF. CDR3 bases: TGTGCCAGCAGCAAAGACAGGGTCTACTATGGCTACACCTTC. The chain combines TRBV9 with TRBJ1-2, with 7 bases that match TRBD1. CDR3 length: 14 amino acids. In germline, CDR1 is SGDLS, CDR2 YYNGEE. Trimming cost V 4 bases and J 3 bases; bases outside gene matches: 6.

V gene TRBV5-4 combines with J gene TRBJ2-6, with 9 positions matching TRBD1. The CDR3 is 17 amino acids. After removal of 2 bases from V and 1 base from J, the junction contained 4 bases not matched to a gene. Per the germline V gene, CDR1 is SGHNT and CDR2 is YYREEE (reference sequence). The chain's CDR3 is CASSLDRGWSGANVLTF. Written as DNA, the CDR3 is TGTGCCAGCAGCTTAGACAGGGGGTGGTCTGGGGCCAACGTCCTGACTTTC. Variable domain in full (rest from reference TRBV5-4 and TRBJ2-6): ETGVTQSPTHLIKTRGQQVTLRCSSQSGHNTVSWYQQALGQGPQFIFQYYREEENGRGNFPPRFSGLQFPNYSSELNVNALELDDSALYLCASSLDRGWSGANVLTFGAGSRLTVL.

Comments on this clone: The sample has other DNA sequences that encode this CDR3 too. The chain recombines TRBV25-1 with TRBJ2-6, with TRBD2 as a possible D gene (5 bases). V shed 1 base and J shed 1 base, with 8 bases lying between them. This CDR3 contains 16 residues. Per the germline V gene, CDR1 is MGHDK and CDR2 is SYGVNS. In DNA form, the CDR3 reads TGTGCCAGCAGTGAATTAGGCGGGTCTGGGGCCAACGTCCTGACTTTC. It yields the protein CASSELGGSGANVLTF.

V usage is TRBV6-5 and J usage is TRBJ2-3, with D perhaps TRBD2 (5 bases). Trimming took off 8 bases at V and 6 bases at J, with 18 bases between the two ends. Germline V gene data show CDR1 as MNHEY and CDR2 as SVGAGI. The CDR3 loop spans 14 amino acids. The CDR3 sequence is CASSVLRGSDTQYF. In nucleotides, the CDR3 is TGTGCCAGCTCGGTTCTTCGGGGTTCGGATACGCAGTATTTT.